Presented here are 29 T cell receptor beta chains from one specimen sequenced in a study of CD8 T cells in ankylosing spondylitis. Study results and caveats: Characteristic, it appeared, of ankylosing spondylitis blood was a TCR beta motif of eight highly homologous variants.

TCRdb analysed the 5' RACE reads with MiXCR anew, one entry per CDR3 protein. The sample lists under 850,000 distinct CDR3 sequences; 19% were seen once. Their cognate antigens are unknown. Sequencing input: blood, either unsorted or a sorted T cell fraction (not recorded which). Source of these receptors: a male donor with ankylosing spondylitis.

This clonotype was picked up a small number of times. Its ends do not fully match the called genes, so a read error is possible. The J gene is TRBJ2-3, the V gene TRBV25-1; TRBD2 aligns across 8 bases. The V gene's germline CDR1 is MGHDK and CDR2 SYGVNS. The CDR3 length is 13 residues. The CDR3 protein is CASRWTSKDTQYF. CDR3 sequence (DNA): TGTGCCAGCAGGTGGACTAGCAAAGATACGCAGTATTTT.

Only a few counts were recorded for this clonotype. The rearrangement joins TRBV5-1 to TRBJ2-5, with 10 bases aligning to TRBD1. V was clipped by 4 bases and J by 6 bases; unmatched bases: 6. Germline loops: CDR1 SGHRS, CDR2 YFSETQ. The CDR3 covers 14 residues. The CDR3 nucleotides read TGCGCCAGCAGCGACCCGGGACAGGGGCAGACCCAGTACTTC. Translation gives CASSDPGQGQTQYF.

As concerns this clonotype: One end of the junction varies from germline; a read error may be responsible. The CDR3 nucleotides read TGTGCAAGCACACGACAGGATACTGTAGGGGAGACCCAGTACTTC. It translates to CASTRQDTVGETQYF. The chain employs TRBV7-2 and TRBJ2-5; the D gene is possibly TRBD1 (6 bases). The CDR3 is made up of 15 amino acids. Germline CDR1 and CDR2: SGHTA and FQGNSA.

The V call is TRBV9, the J call TRBJ2-7; D gene unclear. Trimming shortened V by 3 bases and J by 6 bases, and 13 bases separated the two germline ends. The CDR3 contains 13 residues. Germline assignment: CDR1 SGDLS and CDR2 YYNGEE. The CDR3 region has the DNA TGTGCCAGCAGCGCGAGCATATACGGCGAGCAGTACTTC. Protein: CASSASIYGEQYF.

This clonotype showed up just a few times. The V and J genes are TRBV29-1 and TRBJ1-2; D is unclear. CDR1 is SQVTM and CDR2 is ANQGSEA in the germline V gene. Trimming cost V 6 bases and J 0 bases, with 8 bases left between them. The CDR3 loop spans 12 amino acids. Written as DNA, the CDR3 is TGCAGCGTGATACAGCCTAACTATGGCTACACCTTC. Its translation is CSVIQPNYGYTF.

The chain employs TRBV15 and TRBJ2-1; 11 bases align to TRBD2. Germline values: CDR1 LNHNV, CDR2 YYDKDF (reference sequence). The ends lost 2 bases at V and 6 bases at J; junction bases unmatched: 3. The CDR3 has 15 amino acids. The CDR3 sequence is CATSRLGTSGNEQFF. The CDR3 region has the DNA TGTGCCACCAGCAGATTGGGGACTAGCGGCAATGAGCAGTTCTTC. Based on the CDR3 plus reference TRBV15 and TRBJ2-1, the full variable domain is DAMVIQNPRYQVTQFGKPVTLSCSQTLNHNVMYWYQQKSSQAPKLLFHYYDKDFNNEADTPDNFQSRRPNTSFCFLDIRSPGLGDTAMYLCATSRLGTSGNEQFFGPGTRLTVL.

The rearrangement joins TRBV4-1 to TRBJ2-7; D might be TRBD1 or TRBD2, each matching 5 bases. This CDR3 contains 17 residues. V lost 0 bases to trimming and J lost 6 bases, with 21 bases between them. In germline, CDR1 is MGHRA, CDR2 YSYEKL. The CDR3 loop is CASSQDQTASLNFEQYF. Written as DNA, the CDR3 is TGCGCCAGCAGCCAAGATCAGACAGCTAGCTTGAACTTCGAGCAGTACTTC.

The chain employs TRBV5-1 and TRBJ1-3, with D uncertain. With 2 bases removed from V and 2 bases from J, the gap between germline ends came to 11 bases. The V gene's germline CDR1 is SGHRS and CDR2 YFSETQ. The CDR3 contains 15 residues. This CDR3 is CASSFQGLTGNTIYF. CDR3 sequence (DNA): TGCGCCAGCAGCTTCCAAGGACTTACTGGAAACACCATATATTTT.

The rearrangement joins TRBV7-2 to TRBJ2-3; the D gene is possibly TRBD1 (6 bases). Germline assignment: CDR1 SGHTA and CDR2 FQGNSA. This CDR3 has 15 amino acids. The V end was cut by 4 bases, the J end by 2 bases, with 13 bases between. The CDR3 loop is CASSSTSGVTDTQYF. The CDR3 DNA reads TGTGCCAGCAGCTCCACTTCAGGGGTCACAGATACGCAGTATTTT.

This clonotype was picked up a small number of times. The chain employs TRBV2 and TRBJ2-1; TRBD2 matches at 16 bases. In germline, CDR1 is SNHLY, CDR2 FYNNEI. Unmatched junction bases numbered 9, after V lost 7 bases and J lost 6 bases. The CDR3 runs 17 residues. Written as DNA, the CDR3 is TGTGCCAGCAATGTGGGACTAGCGGGGGGGCCGTCCAATGAGCAGTTCTTC. This sequence encodes CASNVGLAGGPSNEQFF.

The rearrangement uses TRBV20-1 and TRBJ2-1; tentatively, D is TRBD2 (7 bases). This CDR3 spans 14 amino acids. Germline CDR1 and CDR2: DFQATT and SNEGSKA (reference sequence). Trimming shortened V by 6 bases and J by 6 bases, and 18 bases separated the two germline ends. CDR3 in amino acids: CSAPAQGRGNEQFF. The CDR3 DNA follows: TGCAGTGCCCCGGCTCAGGGGAGGGGCAATGAGCAGTTCTTC.

The chain recombines TRBV6-5 with TRBJ1-1; TRBD1 is a possible D gene (5 bases). Germline loops: CDR1 MNHEY, CDR2 SVGAGI. The CDR3 totals 15 residues. V lost 4 bases and J lost 5, with 17 bases in between. CDR3 bases: TGTGCCAGCAGTTTATCGGACACCTATGAGACTGAAGCTTTCTTT. Translated, it gives CASSLSDTYETEAFF.

This clonotype was found a few times. V usage is TRBV7-8 and J usage is TRBJ2-3; 9 nucleotides line up with TRBD2. This CDR3 has 15 residues. The trim removed 1 base at V and 7 bases at J, leaving 6 bases unmatched. From germline, CDR1 is SGHVS and CDR2 FQNEAQ. The CDR3 sequence: CASSLDRGRVNTQYF. For the CDR3, the DNA is TGTGCCAGCAGCTTAGATCGCGGGAGGGTAAATACGCAGTATTTT.

At least ten counts were recorded for this clonotype. The chain couples TRBV12-3 or TRBV12-4 to TRBJ1-2; no clear D gene. This CDR3 is built from 14 residues. The germline V and J ends were trimmed by 7 bases and 4 bases, with 16 bases remaining between them. Written as DNA, the CDR3 is TGTGCCAGCACCCTAGAGGCCGGGATCTATGGCTACACCTTC. Amino acid sequence: CASTLEAGIYGYTF.

This clonotype showed up many times. The CDR3 protein is CAISDGAGDNSPLHF. The CDR3 DNA reads as TGTGCCATCAGTGACGGGGCAGGGGATAATTCACCCCTCCACTTT. The gene calls are TRBV10-3 and TRBJ1-6, with D possibly being TRBD1 (6 bases). Trimming removed 3 bases at V and 5 bases at J, with 11 bases between. Germline CDR1 and CDR2: ENHRY and SYGVKD. This CDR3 region has 15 residues.

This chain uses TRBV7-3 with TRBJ2-1; D perhaps matches TRBD2 (5 bases). Trimming took off 2 bases at V and 10 bases at J, with 15 bases between the two ends. The length of the CDR3 is 14 residues. Germline V CDR1 and CDR2: SGHTA, FQGTGA. This CDR3 is CASSLGSPPGEQFF. The CDR3 DNA is TGTGCCAGCAGCTTAGGGAGCCCTCCCGGGGAGCAGTTCTTC.

J is TRBJ2-3 and V is TRBV13, with a tentative D call TRBD2 (6 bases). The germline V gene encodes CDR1 PRHDT and CDR2 FYEKMQ (reference sequence). The ends were cut back, 2 bases at V and 2 bases at J, with 14 bases in the middle. This CDR3 has 16 residues. This CDR3 is CASSLTRLGSTDTQYF. The DNA for the CDR3 is TGTGCCAGCAGCTTAACGCGACTAGGATCCACAGATACGCAGTATTTT. The complete variable domain, with remaining parts taken from reference TRBV13 and TRBJ2-3, reads AAGVIQSPRHLIKEKRETATLKCYPIPRHDTVYWYQQGPGQDPQFLISFYEKMQSDKGSIPDRFSAQQFSDYHSELNMSSLELGDSALYFCASSLTRLGSTDTQYFGPGTRLTVL.

This chain joins TRBV29-1 and TRBJ2-3, with D perhaps TRBD1 or TRBD2 (5 bases each). The CDR3 totals 14 residues. Trimming shortened V by 7 bases and J by 6 bases, and 20 bases separated the two germline ends. CDR1 is SQVTM, CDR2 ANQGSEA, per germline. The CDR3 region has the DNA TGCAGCGCCACGGGGCTAGTGGGGACGGATACGCAGTATTTT. Amino acids: CSATGLVGTDTQYF.

CDR3 DNA: TGTGCCAGCAGCCCTCAGGGGGCAACGTACAATGAGCAGTTCTTC. Protein: CASSPQGATYNEQFF. The J gene is TRBJ2-1, the V gene TRBV9; 8 nucleotides align to TRBD1. The germline CDR1 and CDR2 sequences are SGDLS and YYNGEE. Trimming at V came to 4 bases and at J to 4 bases, leaving 7 bases not matched to a gene. The CDR3 contains 15 residues.

This clonotype was seen only a few times. The J gene is TRBJ2-5, the V gene TRBV20-1; 7 bases line up with TRBD1. J lost 2 bases, V lost 4 bases, and 10 bases had no gene match. From germline, CDR1 is DFQATT and CDR2 SNEGSKA (reference sequence). CDR3 size: 15 residues. The CDR3 loop is CSATTGVEPQETQYF. In DNA form, the CDR3 reads TGCAGTGCTACAACAGGGGTAGAACCTCAAGAGACCCAGTACTTC.

In this sample, this clonotype turned up a few times. V gene TRBV2 combines with J gene TRBJ1-2; D gene ambiguous. V shed 5 bases and J shed 0 bases, with 13 bases lying between them. The CDR3 extends over 15 amino acids. Germline CDR1 reads SNHLY; CDR2 reads FYNNEI. CDR3 sequence (DNA): TGTGCCAGCAGTTCAAATAGCATGGCTAACTATGGCTACACCTTC. This translates into CASSSNSMANYGYTF.

This chain connects TRBV11-2 to TRBJ2-7; 9 nucleotides align to TRBD2. This CDR3 comprises 15 residues. With 6 bases clipped from V and 5 bases from J, the junction kept 11 bases outside the gene matches. CDR1 and CDR2 from the germline V gene are SGHAT and FQNNGV. The CDR3 loop is CASSFNTGLADEQYF. In DNA, the CDR3 is TGTGCCAGCAGTTTCAATACGGGACTAGCAGACGAGCAGTACTTC.

A few counts support this clonotype. The chain couples TRBV11-2 to TRBJ2-3; 10 nucleotides agree with TRBD1. The V gene end was trimmed by 2 bases and the J gene end by 3 bases; junction bases not matched to a gene: 8. CDR3 length: 17 amino acids. The germline gives CDR1 SGHAT, CDR2 FQNNGV. For the CDR3, the DNA is TGTGCCAGCAGCTTACGGCGACAGGGGGCGAGAACAGATACGCAGTATTTT. Translated, it gives CASSLRRQGARTDTQYF. Full variable domain (rest looked up from reference TRBV11-2 and TRBJ2-3): EAGVAQSPRYKIIEKRQSVAFWCNPISGHATLYWYQQILGQGPKLLIQFQNNGVVDDSQLPKDRFSAERLKGVDSTLKIQPAKLEDSAVYLCASSLRRQGARTDTQYFGPGTRLTVL.

The table lists this clonotype with a few counts. This rearrangement joins TRBV20-1 to TRBJ2-7, with 7 nucleotides matching TRBD1. The J segment lost 7 bases and the V segment lost 5 bases, leaving 35 bases of the junction unmatched. This CDR3 spans 21 amino acids. Germline CDR1 DFQATT, CDR2 SNEGSKA (reference sequence). CDR3 region: CSALVNPFGRDSFLGSLEQYF. The CDR3 DNA reads TGCAGTGCTTTAGTTAACCCCTTCGGCCGGGACAGTTTTTTAGGAAGTCTGGAGCAGTACTTC.

J is TRBJ2-5 and V is TRBV4-1, with D possibly being TRBD2 (6 bases). Germline assignment: CDR1 MGHRA and CDR2 YSYEKL. This CDR3 spans 13 amino acids. Trimming cost V 0 bases and J 13 bases, with 15 bases left between them. CDR3 in DNA: TGCGCCAGCAGCCAAGAGGTTCGCGGGGTCACGTACTTC. It translates to CASSQEVRGVTYF.

This clonotype was observed a handful of times. This chain's CDR3 is CSVKVSYEQYF. CDR3 DNA sequence: TGCAGCGTTAAGGTATCCTACGAGCAGTACTTC. The rearrangement uses TRBV29-1 and TRBJ2-7; no definite D call. Trimming shortened V by 5 bases and J by 1 base, and 6 bases separated the two germline ends. Germline V gene sequence: CDR1 SQVTM, CDR2 ANQGSEA. The CDR3 sequence is 11 residues long.

This clonotype was seen at least ten times. This chain joins TRBV7-9 and TRBJ2-1, with D maybe TRBD2 (5 bases). Per germline, CDR1 SEHNR and CDR2 FQNEAQ (reference sequence). Trimming removed 1 base at V and 5 bases at J, with 12 bases between. The CDR3 spans 15 residues. The CDR3 sequence is CASSLGLWENNEQFF. CDR3 nucleotide sequence: TGTGCCAGCAGCTTAGGTCTTTGGGAGAACAATGAGCAGTTCTTC. The whole variable domain, remainder taken from reference TRBV7-9 and TRBJ2-1, is DTGVSQNPRHKITKRGQNVTFRCDPISEHNRLYWYRQTLGQGPEFLTYFQNEAQLEKSRLLSDRFSAERPKGSFSTLEIQRTEQGDSAMYLCASSLGLWENNEQFFGPGTRLTVL.

CDR3 bases: TGTGCCAGCAGTGGTAGCGCAGATACGCAGTATTTT. This encodes CASSGSADTQYF. The rearrangement uses TRBV2 and TRBJ2-3; a weak D match, TRBD2 (5 bases). V shed 4 bases and J shed 4 bases, with 6 bases lying between them. This CDR3 has 12 residues. From germline, CDR1 is SNHLY and CDR2 FYNNEI.

V and J are TRBV20-1 and TRBJ1-6, with D unclear. Looked up from germline, CDR1 is DFQATT and CDR2 is SNEGSKA (reference sequence). The CDR3 contains 12 residues. V shed 5 bases and J shed 9 bases, with 11 bases lying between them. The CDR3 region is CSAQPRSSPLHF. The CDR3 DNA is TGCAGTGCTCAGCCCCGTAGTTCACCCCTCCACTTT.